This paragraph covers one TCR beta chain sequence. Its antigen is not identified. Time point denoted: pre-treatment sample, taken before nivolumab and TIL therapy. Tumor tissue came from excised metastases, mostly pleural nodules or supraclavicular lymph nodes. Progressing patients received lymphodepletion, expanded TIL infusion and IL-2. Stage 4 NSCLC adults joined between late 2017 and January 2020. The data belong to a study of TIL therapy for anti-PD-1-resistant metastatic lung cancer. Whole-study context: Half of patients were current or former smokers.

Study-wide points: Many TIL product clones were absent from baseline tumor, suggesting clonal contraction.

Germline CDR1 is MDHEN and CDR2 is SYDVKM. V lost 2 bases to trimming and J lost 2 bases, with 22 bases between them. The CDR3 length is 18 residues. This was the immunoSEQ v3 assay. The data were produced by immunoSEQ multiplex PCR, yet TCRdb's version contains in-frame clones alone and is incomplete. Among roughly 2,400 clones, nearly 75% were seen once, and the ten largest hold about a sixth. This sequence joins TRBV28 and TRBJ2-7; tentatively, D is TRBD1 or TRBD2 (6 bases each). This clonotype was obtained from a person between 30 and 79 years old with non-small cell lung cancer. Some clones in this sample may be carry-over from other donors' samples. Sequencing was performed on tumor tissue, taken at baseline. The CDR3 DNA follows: TGTGCCAGCAGTTTACCATCACGGGGGCCTACAGGCGCCTACGAGCAGTACTTC. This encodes CASSLPSRGPTGAYEQYF.